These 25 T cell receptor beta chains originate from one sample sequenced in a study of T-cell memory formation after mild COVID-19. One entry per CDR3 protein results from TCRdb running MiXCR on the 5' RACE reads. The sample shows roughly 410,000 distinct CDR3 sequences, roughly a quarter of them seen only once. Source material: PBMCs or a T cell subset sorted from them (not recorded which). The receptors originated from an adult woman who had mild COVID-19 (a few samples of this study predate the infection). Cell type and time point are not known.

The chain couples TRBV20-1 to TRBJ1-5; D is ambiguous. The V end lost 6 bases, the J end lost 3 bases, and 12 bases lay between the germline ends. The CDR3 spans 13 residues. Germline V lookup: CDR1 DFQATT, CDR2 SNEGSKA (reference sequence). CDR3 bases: TGCAGTGCAGGGAGGGATTCCAATCAGCCCCAGCATTTT. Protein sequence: CSAGRDSNQPQHF.

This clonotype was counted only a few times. CDR3 region: CASSADRPNYGYTF. The CDR3 DNA is TGTGCCAGCAGCGCCGACAGGCCTAACTATGGCTACACCTTC. The chain is built from TRBV11-1 and TRBJ1-2, with D perhaps TRBD1 (6 bases). The V end was cut by 5 bases, the J end by 0 bases, with 10 bases between. Germline V gene data show CDR1 as SGHAT and CDR2 as FQDESV (reference sequence). The CDR3 is 14 residues long.

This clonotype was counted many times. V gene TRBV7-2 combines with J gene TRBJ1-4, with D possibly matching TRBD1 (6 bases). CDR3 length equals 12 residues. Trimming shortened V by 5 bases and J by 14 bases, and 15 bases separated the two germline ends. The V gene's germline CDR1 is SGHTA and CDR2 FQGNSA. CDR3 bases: TGTGCCAGCAGCCTGGGGGGCAGCAGGCTGTTTTTT. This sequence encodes CASSLGGSRLFF.

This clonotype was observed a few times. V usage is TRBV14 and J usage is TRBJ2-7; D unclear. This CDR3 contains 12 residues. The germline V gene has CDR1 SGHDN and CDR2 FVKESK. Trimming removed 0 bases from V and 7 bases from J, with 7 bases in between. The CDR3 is CASSQDFREQYF. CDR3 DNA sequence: TGTGCCAGCAGCCAAGATTTCAGAGAGCAGTACTTC.

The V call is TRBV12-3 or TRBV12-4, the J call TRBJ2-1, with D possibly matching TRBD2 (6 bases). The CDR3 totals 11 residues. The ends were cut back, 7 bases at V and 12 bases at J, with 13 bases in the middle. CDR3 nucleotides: TGTGCCAGCAACTGGCGGGGTGTGCAGTTCTTC. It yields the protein CASNWRGVQFF.

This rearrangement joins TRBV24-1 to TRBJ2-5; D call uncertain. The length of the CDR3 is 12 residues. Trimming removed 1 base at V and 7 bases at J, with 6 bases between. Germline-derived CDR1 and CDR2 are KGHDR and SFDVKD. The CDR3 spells CATSDLWGTQYF. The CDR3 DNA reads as TGTGCCACCAGTGATTTATGGGGGACCCAGTACTTC.

The CDR3 sequence: CASSLDLPLLADTKNIQYF. The CDR3 DNA reads as TGTGCCAGCAGTTTAGATCTCCCCCTCTTGGCGGACACCAAAAACATTCAGTACTTC. The V gene is TRBV28, the J gene TRBJ2-4; D is perhaps TRBD1 (5 bases). The CDR3 is 19 residues long. Germline CDR1 and CDR2: MDHEN and SYDVKM. Trimming stripped 2 bases from V and 2 bases from J, with 22 bases between.

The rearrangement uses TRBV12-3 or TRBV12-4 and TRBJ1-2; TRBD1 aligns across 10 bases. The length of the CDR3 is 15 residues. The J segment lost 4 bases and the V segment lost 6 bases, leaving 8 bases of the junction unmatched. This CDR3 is CASSPGTGVGYGYTF. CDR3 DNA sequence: TGTGCCAGCAGCCCCGGGACAGGGGTGGGCTATGGCTACACCTTC.

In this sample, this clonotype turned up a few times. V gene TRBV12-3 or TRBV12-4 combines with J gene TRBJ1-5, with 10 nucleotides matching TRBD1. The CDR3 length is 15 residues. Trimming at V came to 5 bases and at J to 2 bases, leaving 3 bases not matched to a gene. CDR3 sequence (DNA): TGTGCCAGCAGTAGACAGGGGGCCGGCAATCAGCCCCAGCATTTT. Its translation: CASSRQGAGNQPQHF.

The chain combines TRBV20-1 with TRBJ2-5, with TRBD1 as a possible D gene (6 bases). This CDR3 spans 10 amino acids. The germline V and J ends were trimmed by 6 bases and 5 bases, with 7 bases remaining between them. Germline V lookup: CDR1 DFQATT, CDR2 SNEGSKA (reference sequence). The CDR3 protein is CSAQGETQYF. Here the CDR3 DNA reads TGCAGTGCGCAGGGGGAGACCCAGTACTTC.

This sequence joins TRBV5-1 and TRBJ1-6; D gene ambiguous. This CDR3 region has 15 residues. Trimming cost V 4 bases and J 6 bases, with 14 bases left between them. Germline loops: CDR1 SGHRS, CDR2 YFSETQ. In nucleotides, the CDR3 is TGCGCCAGCAGCCCGACGGGGAAGGGTAATTCACCCCTCCACTTT. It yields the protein CASSPTGKGNSPLHF.

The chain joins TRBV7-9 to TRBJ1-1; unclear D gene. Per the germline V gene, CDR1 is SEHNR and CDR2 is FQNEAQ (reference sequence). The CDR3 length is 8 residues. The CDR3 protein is CTNTEAFF. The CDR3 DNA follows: TGTACGAACACTGAAGCTTTCTTT.

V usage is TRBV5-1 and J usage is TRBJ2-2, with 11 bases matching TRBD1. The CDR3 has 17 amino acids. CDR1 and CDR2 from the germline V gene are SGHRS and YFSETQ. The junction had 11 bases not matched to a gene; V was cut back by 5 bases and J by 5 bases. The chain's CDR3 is CASRPDGQGAGTGELFF. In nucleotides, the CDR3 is TGCGCCAGCAGGCCCGACGGACAGGGGGCAGGAACCGGGGAGCTGTTTTTT.

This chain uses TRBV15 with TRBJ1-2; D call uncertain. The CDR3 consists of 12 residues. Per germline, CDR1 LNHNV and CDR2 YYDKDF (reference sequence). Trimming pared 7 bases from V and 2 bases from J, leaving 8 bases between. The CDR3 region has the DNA TGTGCCACCATGGGCAGCAACTATGGCTACACCTTC. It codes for CATMGSNYGYTF.

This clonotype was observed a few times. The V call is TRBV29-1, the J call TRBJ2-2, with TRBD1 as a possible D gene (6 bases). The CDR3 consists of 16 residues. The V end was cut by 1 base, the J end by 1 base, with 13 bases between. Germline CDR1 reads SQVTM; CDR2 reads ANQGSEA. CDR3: CSVEAPGHMNTGELFF. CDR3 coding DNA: TGCAGCGTTGAAGCCCCGGGACACATGAACACCGGGGAGCTGTTTTTT.

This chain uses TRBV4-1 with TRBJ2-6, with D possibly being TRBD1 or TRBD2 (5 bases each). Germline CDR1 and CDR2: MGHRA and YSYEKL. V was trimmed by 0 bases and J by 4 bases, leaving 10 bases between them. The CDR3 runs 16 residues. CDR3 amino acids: CASSQDRGPGANVLTF. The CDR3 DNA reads TGCGCCAGCAGCCAAGATAGGGGACCCGGGGCCAACGTCCTGACTTTC.

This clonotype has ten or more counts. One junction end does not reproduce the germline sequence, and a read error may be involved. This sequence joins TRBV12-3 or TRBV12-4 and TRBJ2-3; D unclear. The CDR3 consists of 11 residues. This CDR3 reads CASSLVDTQYF. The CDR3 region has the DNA TGTGCCAGCAGCTTAGTGGATACGCAGTATTTT.

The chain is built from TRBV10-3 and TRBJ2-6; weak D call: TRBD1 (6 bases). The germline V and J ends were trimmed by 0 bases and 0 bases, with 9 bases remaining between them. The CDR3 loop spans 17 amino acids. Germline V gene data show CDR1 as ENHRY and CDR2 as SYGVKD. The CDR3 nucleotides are TGTGCCATCAGTGAGTCAAGGGGGACCTCTGGGGCCAACGTCCTGACTTTC. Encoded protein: CAISESRGTSGANVLTF.

In nucleotides, the CDR3 is TGCAGTGCTAGAATTCTGGCTCCCCTGGATTTCTTT. Translation gives CSARILAPLDFF. The chain has TRBV20-1 and TRBJ1-1, with unresolved D. The length of the CDR3 is 12 residues. Trimming stripped 2 bases from V and 13 bases from J, with 17 bases between. From germline, CDR1 is DFQATT and CDR2 SNEGSKA (reference sequence).

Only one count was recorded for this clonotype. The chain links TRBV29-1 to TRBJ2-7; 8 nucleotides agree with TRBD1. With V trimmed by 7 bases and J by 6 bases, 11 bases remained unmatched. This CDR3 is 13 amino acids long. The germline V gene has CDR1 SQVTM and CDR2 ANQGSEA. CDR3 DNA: TGCAGCGCAGTAGGACAGGGAGGAGGCGAGCAGTACTTC. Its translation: CSAVGQGGGEQYF.

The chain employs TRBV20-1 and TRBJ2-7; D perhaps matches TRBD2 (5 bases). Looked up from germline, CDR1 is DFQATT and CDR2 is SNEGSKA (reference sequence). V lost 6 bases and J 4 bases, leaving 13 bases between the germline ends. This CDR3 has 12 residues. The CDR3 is CSAKTDWYEQYF. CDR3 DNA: TGCAGTGCCAAGACGGACTGGTACGAGCAGTACTTC.

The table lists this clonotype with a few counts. Written as DNA, the CDR3 is TGTGCCAGCAGTATAGCCAGGGGCAGCGGCACCGGGGAGCTGTTTTTT. It is translated as CASSIARGSGTGELFF. The chain recombines TRBV6-1 with TRBJ2-2; perhaps TRBD1 as D (6 bases). Germline V gives CDR1 MNHNS, CDR2 SASEGT. V lost 5 bases to trimming and J lost 4 bases, with 17 bases between them. This CDR3 is 16 amino acids long.

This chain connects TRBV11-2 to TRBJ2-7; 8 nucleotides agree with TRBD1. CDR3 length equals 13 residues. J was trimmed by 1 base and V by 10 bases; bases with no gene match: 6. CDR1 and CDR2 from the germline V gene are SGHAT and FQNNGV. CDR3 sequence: CATGQGLSYEQYF. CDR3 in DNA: TGTGCCACCGGACAGGGCTTATCCTACGAGCAGTACTTC.

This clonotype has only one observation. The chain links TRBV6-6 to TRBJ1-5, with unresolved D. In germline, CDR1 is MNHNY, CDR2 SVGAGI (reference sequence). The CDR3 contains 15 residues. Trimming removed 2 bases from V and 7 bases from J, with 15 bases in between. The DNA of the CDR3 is TGTGCCAGCAGTTACCAAGACGGACGGCCCCAGCCCCAGCATTTT. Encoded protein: CASSYQDGRPQPQHF.

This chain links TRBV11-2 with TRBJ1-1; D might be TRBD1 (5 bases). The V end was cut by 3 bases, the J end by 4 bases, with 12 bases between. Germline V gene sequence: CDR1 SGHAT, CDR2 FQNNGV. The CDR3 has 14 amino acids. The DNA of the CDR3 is TGTGCCAGCAGCTTTCCAGGGTTCTCCACTGAAGCTTTCTTT. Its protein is CASSFPGFSTEAFF.